Shown below are 30 T cell receptor beta chains from a single sample sequenced in a study of CD8+ T cells in alopecia areata. Treatment denoted: oral pan-JAK inhibitor, 5-10 mg twice daily. In each case, RNA was isolated and then reverse transcribed into cDNA as the sequencing template. The repertoire was sequenced with immunoSEQ multiplex PCR; TCRdb's copy has only in-frame clones and lacks some. Of around 190,000 clones in the sample, 60% are singletons; the top ten hold approximately 1%. Sequenced here: CD4+ T cells sorted from blood, sampled at week 24, from a patient treated with tofacitinib. All receptors derive from a human donor with alopecia areata.

The chain couples TRBV10-3 to TRBJ2-3; 7 bases align to TRBD2. This CDR3 is 12 amino acids long. Germline lookup yields CDR1 ENHRY and CDR2 SYGVKD. The junction had 2 bases not matched to a gene; V was cut back by 8 bases and J by 3 bases. CDR3 amino acids: CAIGRGTDTQYF. The CDR3 nucleotides read TGTGCCATCGGGAGGGGAACAGATACGCAGTATTTT.

The chain links TRBV10-1 to TRBJ2-1; 8 bases match TRBD2. This CDR3 has 17 residues. The germline CDR1 and CDR2 sequences are WNHNN and SYGVQD (reference sequence). With 4 bases clipped from V and 8 bases from J, the junction kept 16 bases outside the gene matches. This CDR3 is CASSGSSGLGSKDEQFF. The DNA for the CDR3 is TGCGCCAGCAGTGGATCTAGCGGGCTAGGATCTAAGGATGAGCAGTTCTTC.

The V call is TRBV7-8, the J call TRBJ2-7; TRBD1 agrees at 7 bases. The CDR3 consists of 16 residues. Trimming took 1 base from V and 1 from J; bases not matched to a gene: 7. Germline V gene data show CDR1 as SGHVS and CDR2 as FQNEAQ. The CDR3 nucleotides are TGTGCCAGCAGCTTAGGGACAGGCGATAAGTCCTACGAGCAGTACTTC. It codes for CASSLGTGDKSYEQYF.

The CDR3 loop is CASTTSPGQGNNEQFF. Written as DNA, the CDR3 is TGTGCCAGCACCACATCCCCGGGACAGGGAAACAATGAGCAGTTCTTC. This chain links TRBV25-1 with TRBJ2-1; 9 bases are shared with TRBD1. Germline loops: CDR1 MGHDK, CDR2 SYGVNS. The V gene end was trimmed by 7 bases and the J gene end by 5 bases; junction bases not matched to a gene: 12. The CDR3 spans 16 residues.

The count of this clone is one. The chain employs TRBV9 and TRBJ1-2, with TRBD1 matching over 7 bases. Germline CDR1 is SGDLS and CDR2 is YYNGEE. The CDR3 is 13 residues long. V was pared by 3 bases and J by 3 bases, with 2 bases of the junction left unmatched. The CDR3 sequence is CASSDQGDYGYTF. The CDR3 DNA follows: TGTGCCAGCAGCGACCAGGGGGACTATGGCTACACCTTC.

The chain links TRBV29-1 to TRBJ2-5; D not resolved. Deletions cut 5 bases from V and 7 bases from J, with 14 bases between. Germline V gene sequence: CDR1 SQVTM, CDR2 ANQGSEA. This CDR3 is built from 12 residues. The CDR3 DNA follows: TGCAGCGTTACAGAGACCACCGCGACCCAGTACTTC. Protein: CSVTETTATQYF.

CDR3 protein: CASSQLAGVGNTEAFF. The DNA for the CDR3 is TGTGCCAGCAGCCAACTAGCGGGGGTCGGGAACACTGAAGCTTTCTTT. J is TRBJ1-1 and V is TRBV14, with a tentative D call TRBD1 (5 bases). With 2 bases removed from V and 1 base from J, the gap between germline ends came to 14 bases. This CDR3 is 16 amino acids long. Per germline, CDR1 SGHDN and CDR2 FVKESK. Full variable domain (rest looked up from reference TRBV14 and TRBJ1-1): EAGVTQFPSHSVIEKGQTVTLRCDPISGHDNLYWYRRVMGKEIKFLLHFVKESKQDESGMPNNRFLAERTGGTYSTLKVQPAELEDSGVYFCASSQLAGVGNTEAFFGQGTRLTVV.

The table lists this clone with a few counts. Here the CDR3 DNA reads TGTGCCAGCAGTCGGACGCAGAGCTCCTACGAGCAGTACTTC. Translated, it gives CASSRTQSSYEQYF. V and J are TRBV6-6 and TRBJ2-7; D ambiguous. The CDR3 contains 14 residues. Germline loops: CDR1 MNHNY, CDR2 SVGAGI (reference sequence). The V and J ends lost 5 bases and 0 bases respectively, with 11 bases between them.

This clone occurred once. The CDR3 nucleotides read TGCGCCAGCAGCCAAGAAAGATGGAGGGGGCTGGAAAAACTGTTTTTT. This codes for CASSQERWRGLEKLFF. V and J are TRBV4-3 and TRBJ1-4; 7 bases line up with TRBD1. Germline V CDR1 and CDR2: LGHNA, YSLEER. The CDR3 totals 16 residues. The junction had 9 bases not matched to a gene; V was cut back by 0 bases and J by 8 bases.

J is TRBJ1-2 and V is TRBV6-1; D is uncertain. CDR1 and CDR2 from the germline V gene are MNHNS and SASEGT. Trimming pared 4 bases from V and 1 base from J, leaving 4 bases between. The CDR3 spans 12 residues. The CDR3 region is CASSAFNYGYTF. CDR3 coding DNA: TGTGCCAGCAGTGCCTTTAACTATGGCTACACCTTC.

V and J are TRBV10-3 and TRBJ1-2; D is undetermined. From germline, CDR1 is ENHRY and CDR2 SYGVKD. The CDR3 consists of 10 residues. The V and J ends lost 10 bases and 8 bases respectively, with 11 bases between them. The CDR3 DNA is TGTGCCACCAAGGGAGACGGCTACACCTTC. Translating gives CATKGDGYTF.

This clone was observed a few times. The chain employs TRBV30 and TRBJ2-3, with D perhaps given as TRBD1 or TRBD2 (7 bases each). The CDR3 spans 14 residues. Per the germline V gene, CDR1 is GTSNPN and CDR2 is SVGIG (reference sequence). Trimming removed 4 bases from V and 1 base from J, with 12 bases in between. CDR3 coding DNA: TGTGCCTGGAACCAGGGGGGGCGCACAGATACGCAGTATTTT. Protein sequence: CAWNQGGRTDTQYF. The full variable domain, its missing parts supplied by reference TRBV30 and TRBJ2-3, is SQTIHQWPATLVQPVGSPLSLECTVEGTSNPNLYWYRQAAGRGLQLLFYSVGIGQISSEVPQNLSASRPQDRQFILSSKKLLLSDSGFYLCAWNQGGRTDTQYFGPGTRLTVL.

The chain has TRBV30 and TRBJ1-1; TRBD1 agrees at 8 bases. CDR3 length: 13 residues. J lost 5 bases, V lost 3 bases, and 5 bases had no gene match. Germline values: CDR1 GTSNPN, CDR2 SVGIG (reference sequence). The CDR3 DNA reads as TGTGCCTGGAGAGGACAGGGTAAGACTGAAGCTTTCTTT. Translation: CAWRGQGKTEAFF.

This clone was counted a few times. V usage is TRBV28 and J usage is TRBJ2-7; 9 bases match TRBD1. The CDR3 covers 14 residues. Germline V CDR1 and CDR2: MDHEN, SYDVKM. The junction had 9 bases not matched to a gene; V was cut back by 8 bases and J by 4 bases. This chain's CDR3 is CASREGTGQYEQYF. The CDR3 nucleotides read TGTGCCAGCCGAGAGGGGACAGGGCAATACGAGCAGTACTTC.

V and J are TRBV7-2 and TRBJ2-3; 9 bases are a match to TRBD2. Unmatched junction bases numbered 4, after V lost 5 bases and J lost 1 base. CDR1 SGHTA and CDR2 FQGNSA come from the germline V gene. The CDR3 is 15 residues long. This CDR3 is CASSPRLAGTDTQYF. In nucleotides, the CDR3 is TGTGCCAGCAGCCCACGACTAGCGGGCACAGATACGCAGTATTTT.

The CDR3 sequence: CSVEDRGSGGSYNEQFF. The DNA for the CDR3 is TGCAGCGTTGAAGATCGGGGTAGCGGGGGTTCCTACAATGAGCAGTTCTTC. The rearrangement links TRBV29-1 to TRBJ2-1; 9 bases fit TRBD2. The CDR3 has 17 residues. J was trimmed by 1 base and V by 0 bases; bases with no gene match: 7. Germline loops: CDR1 SQVTM, CDR2 ANQGSEA.

The chain couples TRBV10-3 to TRBJ2-5, with 8 bases that match TRBD1. This CDR3 contains 15 residues. The ends lost 5 bases at V and 3 bases at J; junction bases unmatched: 8. Germline V gene lookup returns CDR1 ENHRY and CDR2 SYGVKD. Here the CDR3 reads CAISPGQDPKETQYF. The DNA for the CDR3 is TGTGCCATCAGTCCGGGACAGGACCCTAAAGAGACCCAGTACTTC.

The count of this clone is one. This rearrangement joins TRBV6-5 to TRBJ1-1, with 7 bases lining up with TRBD1. The germline CDR1 and CDR2 sequences are MNHEY and SVGAGI. The V segment lost 5 bases and the J segment 5 bases; nucleotides outside the gene matches: 8. The CDR3 has 14 residues. The CDR3 DNA sequence: TGTGCCAGCAGTCGACAGGGATCGGGGACTGAAGCTTTCTTT. Translation: CASSRQGSGTEAFF.

The chain combines TRBV2 with TRBJ2-5; 13 bases line up with TRBD2. The germline gives CDR1 SNHLY, CDR2 FYNNEI. The CDR3 runs 15 residues. Germline trimming cut 8 bases from V and 1 base from J; bases unmatched to any gene: 4. In DNA form, the CDR3 reads TGTGCCAGCCGGACTAGCGGGAGCCTCCAAGAGACCCAGTACTTC. This gives the protein CASRTSGSLQETQYF.

The chain combines TRBV6-4 with TRBJ2-1; 9 bases are a match to TRBD2. The V segment lost 3 bases and the J segment 8 bases; nucleotides outside the gene matches: 8. This CDR3 region has 15 residues. Looked up from germline, CDR1 is MRHNA and CDR2 is SNTAGT. The chain's CDR3 is CASSETTSGPDEQFF. For the CDR3, the DNA is TGTGCCAGCAGTGAGACGACTAGCGGTCCCGATGAGCAGTTCTTC.

The J gene is TRBJ2-7, the V gene TRBV5-6, with 9 bases fitting TRBD1. Germline CDR1 SGHDT, CDR2 YYEEEE. V dropped 2 bases and J dropped 5; count of bases not matched to a gene: 2. CDR3 size: 13 residues. The CDR3 DNA is TGTGCCAGCAGCTTCACAGGGGGCCACGAGCAGTACTTC. It specifies CASSFTGGHEQYF. The entire variable domain, with the rest obtained from reference TRBV5-6 and TRBJ2-7, is as follows: DAGVTQSPTHLIKTRGQQVTLRCSPKSGHDTVSWYQQALGQGPQFIFQYYEEEERQRGNFPDRFSGHQFPNYSSELNVNALLLGDSALYLCASSFTGGHEQYFGPGTRLTVT.

The chain joins TRBV30 to TRBJ2-5; 8 bases are a match to TRBD1. Per the germline V gene, CDR1 is GTSNPN and CDR2 is SVGIG (reference sequence). There are 12 residues in the CDR3. Trimming at V came to 8 bases and at J to 4 bases, leaving 6 bases not matched to a gene. This CDR3 is CARDRGGETQYF. As DNA, the CDR3 is TGTGCCCGAGACAGGGGAGGAGAGACCCAGTACTTC.

The CDR3 DNA sequence: TGTGCCAGCACCGAAGGTCGGGGAAACACTGAAGCTTTCTTT. It is translated as CASTEGRGNTEAFF. The gene calls are TRBV7-2 and TRBJ1-1; D uncertain. V shed 7 bases and J shed 2 bases, with 14 bases lying between them. The CDR3 extends over 14 amino acids. The germline gives CDR1 SGHTA, CDR2 FQGNSA.

This clone was observed a handful of times. The same CDR3 also results from other DNA sequences found in this sample. The chain employs TRBV4-3 and TRBJ1-2; D is ambiguous. Trimming removed 1 base from V and 4 bases from J, with 7 bases in between. CDR1 and CDR2 from the germline V gene are LGHNA and YSLEER. The CDR3 extends over 13 amino acids. This chain's CDR3 is CASSQVGIYGYTF. The DNA of the CDR3 is TGCGCCAGCAGCCAAGTAGGCATCTATGGCTACACCTTC.

CDR3 bases: TGCGCCAGCAGCTTCGATAGCAATCAGCCCCAGCATTTT. It is translated as CASSFDSNQPQHF. The V gene is TRBV5-1, the J gene TRBJ1-5; no definite D call. Germline V gene data show CDR1 as SGHRS and CDR2 as YFSETQ. V was clipped by 2 bases and J by 0 bases, with 3 bases between them. The CDR3 sequence is 13 residues long.

The chain employs TRBV11-3 and TRBJ1-2, with a tentative D call TRBD1 (5 bases). CDR3 size: 13 residues. V shed 2 bases and J shed 8 bases, with 12 bases lying between them. Germline assignment: CDR1 SGHNT and CDR2 YENEEA. The CDR3 DNA sequence: TGTGCCAGCAGCTTAAGTCAGGGCCGGGGCTACACCTTC. Translated: CASSLSQGRGYTF.

Concerning this clone itself: This sample includes further DNA sequences coding for the same CDR3. This chain uses TRBV7-2 with TRBJ2-3; a possible D gene is TRBD2 (6 bases). The ends were cut back, 0 bases at V and 0 bases at J, with 10 bases in the middle. Germline V gives CDR1 SGHTA, CDR2 FQGNSA. This CDR3 has 16 residues. The CDR3 loop is CASSLAAGTSTDTQYF. The CDR3 DNA is TGTGCCAGCAGCTTAGCTGCGGGGACTAGCACAGATACGCAGTATTTT. The entire variable domain, with the rest obtained from reference TRBV7-2 and TRBJ2-3, is as follows: GAGVSQSPSNKVTEKGKDVELRCDPISGHTALYWYRQSLGQGLEFLIYFQGNSAPDKSGLPSDRFSAERTGGSVSTLTIQRTQQEDSAVYLCASSLAAGTSTDTQYFGPGTRLTVL.

This clone was observed a few times. The chain employs TRBV19 and TRBJ1-2, with 7 positions matching TRBD1. CDR3 length: 15 residues. Germline CDR1 and CDR2: LNHDA and SQIVND (reference sequence). V dropped 0 bases and J dropped 4; count of bases not matched to a gene: 5. CDR3 residues: CASSIEGQLTYGYTF. DNA for the CDR3: TGTGCCAGTAGTATAGAGGGACAGCTAACCTATGGCTACACCTTC.

This sequence joins TRBV27 and TRBJ2-7; 8 positions agree with TRBD1. Trimming took 1 base from V and 3 from J; bases not matched to a gene: 5. CDR1 MNHEY and CDR2 SMNVEV come from the germline V gene (reference sequence). CDR3 length: 15 residues. The CDR3 nucleotides are TGTGCCAGCAGTTTATTCGGGACAGGACTCTACGAGCAGTACTTC. Amino acid sequence: CASSLFGTGLYEQYF.

This rearrangement joins TRBV6-5 to TRBJ2-7, with D maybe TRBD2 (5 bases). Trimming removed 0 bases at V and 0 bases at J, with 12 bases between. CDR3 size: 16 residues. Germline CDR1 reads MNHEY; CDR2 reads SVGAGI. CDR3 in amino acids: CASSYSPPGSSYEQYF. The DNA of the CDR3 is TGTGCCAGCAGTTACTCCCCGCCGGGGAGCTCCTACGAGCAGTACTTC.